These 2 T cell receptor beta chains came from one sample sequenced in a study of PD-1 blockade in classical Hodgkin lymphoma. Method: immunoSEQ multiplex PCR; TCRdb's copy keeps in-frame clones and lacks some. This sample carries 5,200 or so clones, less than 75% of them seen once, and the ten largest clones take about 27%. Time point noted: cycle 4 day 1 (C4D1), after 5 to 7 weeks of nivolumab. Every patient relapsed after autologous stem cell transplantation, and brentuximab vedotin exposure varied. The CD8+ T cells came from thawed PBMCs through magnetic negative selection. This sample comprised CD8+ T cells from blood, obtained before the fourth cycle of nivolumab. Receptor source: a human donor with classical Hodgkin lymphoma.

This rearrangement joins TRBV28 to TRBJ2-7, with D maybe TRBD1 (6 bases). The V and J ends lost 3 bases and 3 bases respectively, with 12 bases between them. This CDR3 comprises 14 residues. Germline lookup yields CDR1 MDHEN and CDR2 SYDVKM. The CDR3 loop is CASSLSSGVYEQYF. The CDR3 coding sequence is TGTGCCAGCAGTTTGTCGTCAGGGGTCTACGAGCAGTACTTC.

V gene TRBV15 combines with J gene TRBJ2-1; D possibly corresponds to TRBD2 (6 bases). From germline, CDR1 is LNHNV and CDR2 YYDKDF (reference sequence). The CDR3 extends over 15 amino acids. V lost 5 bases and J 2 bases, leaving 13 bases between the germline ends. The CDR3 reads CATSPDYLAYNEQFF. CDR3 bases: TGTGCCACCAGCCCGGACTACCTCGCCTACAATGAGCAGTTCTTC.